This T cell receptor beta chain came from a study of resident and recirculating memory T cells in vitiligo. Study findings and constraints: Clonality differed among vitiligo lesions, with no unique dominant clone.

No change in lesions over the prior 6 months defined stable disease. Details on this clone: What it binds is unknown.

Clones were sequenced by immunoSEQ multiplex PCR, and TCRdb holds only the in-frame ones, with some missing. This table has 40,000 to 50,000 clones, over 90% appearing once. From germline, CDR1 is LNHDA and CDR2 SQIVND (reference sequence). The length of the CDR3 is 12 residues. Trimming took 6 bases from V and 6 from J, leaving 9 bases between them. Sequenced sample: blood. The J gene is TRBJ2-4, the V gene TRBV19; D call uncertain. The clonotype originates from a male donor with vitiligo. The CDR3 protein is CASRRQPNIQYF. DNA for the CDR3: TGTGCCAGTAGGAGGCAGCCAAACATTCAGTACTTC.